A selection of T cell receptor beta chains follows, all from one sample in a study of OX40 agonist ivuxolimab in advanced cancers. Generated by immunoSEQ multiplex PCR, the TCRdb table keeps only in-frame clones and is missing some. The data contain 55,000 to 65,000 clones, approximately 90% of them singletons. The source was CD4+ or CD8+ T cells sorted from blood, collected in a trial of the OX40 agonist ivuxolimab. These receptors all come from an adult with an advanced solid tumor such as melanoma, head and neck, liver or kidney cancer. Each CDR3 is given with its conserved first and last residue. The D gene is left open where the match is weak.

TRBJ2-1	TRBD2	TRBV6-5	TGTGCCAGCAGTTACGCGGGAGAGTTCAATGAGCAGTTCTTC	CASSYAGEFNEQFF
TRBJ1-3	.	TRBV4-1	TGCGCCAGCAGCCAAGAGGGACTCGGAAACACCATATATTTT	CASSQEGLGNTIYF
TRBJ1-1	.	TRBV6-1	TGTGCCAGCAGTGTTGACAGAGGAGCTGAAGCTTTCTTT	CASSVDRGAEAFF
TRBJ2-1	TRBD2	TRBV18	TGTGCCAGCTCAAAAAGGGATAGCGGGACCCACAATGAGCAGTTCTTC	CASSKRDSGTHNEQFF
TRBJ1-5	TRBD1	TRBV2	TGTGCCAGCAGTGCCGGGACAGGGATAGGTCAGCCCCAGCATTTT	CASSAGTGIGQPQHF
TRBJ2-7	TRBD2	TRBV4-2	TGTGCCAGCAGCCATACTAGCGGGAGCTCCTACGAGCAGTACTTC	CASSHTSGSSYEQYF
TRBJ2-5	.	TRBV30	TGTGCCTGGAGTGTAGGAGAGACCCAGTACTTC	CAWSVGETQYF
TRBJ2-3	.	TRBV2	TGTGCCAGCAGTGAAAGTCTAGCACCTCCGGATACGCAGTATTTT	CASSESLAPPDTQYF
TRBJ2-5	.	TRBV6-5	TGTGCCAGCAGTTATTTGGAGACCCAGTACTTC	CASSYLETQYF
TRBJ2-3	TRBD2	TRBV4-3	TGCGCCAGCAGCCAAGATGGCCTAGCGGGGGGTTTGGATACGCAGTATTTT	CASSQDGLAGGLDTQYF